A single sample gave rise to the 2 T cell receptor beta chains below, sequenced in a study of blood T cell repertoires in COVID-19. Produced via immunoSEQ multiplex PCR; TCRdb's table is partial and in-frame only. There are 150,000 to 200,000 clones in the sample; around 73% occur only once, and about 18% lies in the top ten. Sequencing was carried out using PBMCs or T cells enriched from blood (not recorded which). These TCRs come from a woman aged 45-59 years who had recovered from COVID-19.

The chain is built from TRBV4-3 and TRBJ1-2; 7 bases match TRBD1. Trimming took 3 bases from V and 2 from J; bases not matched to a gene: 0. The CDR3 is 13 residues long. Germline V gene sequence: CDR1 LGHNA, CDR2 YSLEER. CDR3 protein: CASSQGQNYGYTF. The CDR3 bases are TGCGCCAGCAGCCAGGGACAGAACTATGGCTACACCTTC.

The rearrangement links TRBV4-2 to TRBJ2-7, with 11 nucleotides matching TRBD1. Germline V gene data show CDR1 as LGHNA and CDR2 as YNFKEQ. There are 16 residues in the CDR3. V gave up 1 base and J gave up 2 bases; unmatched junction bases: 4. In nucleotides, the CDR3 is TGTGCCAGCAGCCAAGGGTCGGGACAGGGGGCCTACGAGCAGTACTTC. This translates into CASSQGSGQGAYEQYF.